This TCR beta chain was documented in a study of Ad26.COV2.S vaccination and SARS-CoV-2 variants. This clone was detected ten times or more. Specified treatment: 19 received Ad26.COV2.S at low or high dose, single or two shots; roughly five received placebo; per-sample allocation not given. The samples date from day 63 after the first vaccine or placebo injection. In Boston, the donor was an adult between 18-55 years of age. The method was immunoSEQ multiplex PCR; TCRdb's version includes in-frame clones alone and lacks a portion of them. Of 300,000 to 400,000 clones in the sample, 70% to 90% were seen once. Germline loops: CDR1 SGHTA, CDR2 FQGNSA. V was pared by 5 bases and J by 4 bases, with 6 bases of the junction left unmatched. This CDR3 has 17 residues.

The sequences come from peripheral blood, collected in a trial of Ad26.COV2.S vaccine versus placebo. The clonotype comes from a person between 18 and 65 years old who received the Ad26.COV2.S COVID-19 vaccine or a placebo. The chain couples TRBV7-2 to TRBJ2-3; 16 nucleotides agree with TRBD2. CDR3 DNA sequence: TGTGCCAGCAGCCTAGGGACTAGCGGGGGGGCGGCAGATACGCAGTATTTT. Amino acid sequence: CASSLGTSGGAADTQYF.